This T cell receptor (beta chain) comes out of a study of T cell responses to AZD1222 COVID-19 vaccine. Sequencing was performed with immunoSEQ multiplex PCR; in TCRdb, only in-frame clones are kept and a portion is missing. The sample shows 90,000 to 150,000 clones, roughly 90% of them seen only once. CDR1 and CDR2 (germline): SGHAT, FQNNGV. This CDR3 region has 11 residues. Trimming took off 1 base at V and 8 bases at J, with 2 bases between the two ends. The chain joins TRBV11-2 to TRBJ2-2; D gene ambiguous. The source of this sequence is an adult in good health. The sequences come from peripheral blood, collected on day 0 of AZD1222 vaccination. The CDR3 is CASSLVGELFF. The CDR3 nucleotides are TGTGCCAGCAGCTTAGTAGGGGAGCTGTTTTTT. The full variable domain, in which reference TRBV11-2 and TRBJ2-2 provide the parts outside the CDR3, is EAGVAQSPRYKIIEKRQSVAFWCNPISGHATLYWYQQILGQGPKLLIQFQNNGVVDDSQLPKDRFSAERLKGVDSTLKIQPAKLEDSAVYLCASSLVGELFFGEGSRLTVL.